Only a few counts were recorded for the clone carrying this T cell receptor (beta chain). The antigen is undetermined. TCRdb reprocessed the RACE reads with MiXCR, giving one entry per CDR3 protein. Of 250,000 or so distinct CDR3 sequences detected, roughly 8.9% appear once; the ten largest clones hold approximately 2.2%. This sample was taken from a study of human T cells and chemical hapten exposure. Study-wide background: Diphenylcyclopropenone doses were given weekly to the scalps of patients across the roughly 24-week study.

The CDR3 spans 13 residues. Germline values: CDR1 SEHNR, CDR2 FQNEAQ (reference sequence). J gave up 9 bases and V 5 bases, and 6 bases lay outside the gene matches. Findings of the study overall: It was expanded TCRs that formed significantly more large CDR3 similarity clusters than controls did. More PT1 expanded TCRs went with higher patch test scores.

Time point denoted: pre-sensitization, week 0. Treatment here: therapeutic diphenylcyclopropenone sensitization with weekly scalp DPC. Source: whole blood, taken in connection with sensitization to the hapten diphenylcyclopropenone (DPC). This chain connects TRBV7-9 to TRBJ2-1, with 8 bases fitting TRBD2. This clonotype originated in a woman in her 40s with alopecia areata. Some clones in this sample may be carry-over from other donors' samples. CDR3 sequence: CASSPGGGGEQFF. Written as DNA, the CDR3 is TGTGCCAGCAGCCCCGGGGGGGGCGGTGAGCAGTTCTTC.